A selection of T cell receptor beta chains follows, all from one sample in a study of cytomegalovirus exposure and HLA in healthy donors. Clones were sequenced by immunoSEQ multiplex PCR, and TCRdb holds only the in-frame ones, with some missing. Seen here are about 120,000 clones, roughly three quarters observed once, and the top ten hold 16%. Material: PBMCs. These receptors came from a man between 45 and 60 years old in good health and CMV-seropositive. Both conserved end residues are part of each CDR3. Each record gives: V gene, D gene, clone size, J gene, CDR3 DNA, CDR3 protein. The D gene is left open where the match is weak. Clone size is given for some rows only: seen once, a few or many times, or a class if the clone is expanded.

>TRBV23-1|.|.|TRBJ1-4
TGCGCCAGCAGTCAATACCCCGGGACTAATGAAAAACTGTTTTTT
CASSQYPGTNEKLFF
>TRBV7-6|.|.|TRBJ2-7
TGTGCCAGCAGCTTAGGCCCGGACAACTACGAGCAGTACTTC
CASSLGPDNYEQYF
>TRBV7-2|.|.|TRBJ2-1
TGTGCCCCAACTAAATACAATGAGCAGTTCTTC
CAPTKYNEQFF
>TRBV11-3|.|.|TRBJ1-3
TGTGCCAGCAGCTTAGGCTATTCCGGAAACACCATATATTTT
CASSLGYSGNTIYF
>TRBV7-9|TRBD2|.|TRBJ2-3
TGTGCCAGCAGCTTAGAGGCTAGCGGGGGGAAGATTCTGGGAGATACGCAGTATTTT
CASSLEASGGKILGDTQYF
>TRBV28|.|.|TRBJ1-5
TGTGCCAGCTTATCCCCCGGGACATATGGCAATCAGCCCCAGCATTTT
CASLSPGTYGNQPQHF
>TRBV7-2|TRBD2|.|TRBJ2-4
TGTGCCAGCAGCTCCACTACCGGTAGGGGCAGGGAGGGCATTCAGTACTTC
CASSSTTGRGREGIQYF
>TRBV18|.|.|TRBJ1-3
TGTGCCAGTAGTCCGACGGGGGACACCATATATTTT
CASSPTGDTIYF
>TRBV9|.|.|TRBJ2-2
TGTGCCAGCAGCGTAGACAGGGTACACCGGGAGCTGTTTTTT
CASSVDRVHRELFF
>TRBV12-5|.|few|TRBJ2-7
TGTGCTAGTGGTTTGAGGGGGGGTTTCTACGAGCAGTACTTC
CASGLRGGFYEQYF
>TRBV4-2|TRBD2|.|TRBJ2-2
TGTGCCAGCAGCCAAGAGGGAACACTAGCGGGATGGGTCACCGGGGAGCTGTTTTTT
CASSQEGTLAGWVTGELFF
>TRBV10-2|TRBD1|once|TRBJ1-2
TGCGCCAGCAGTGTAAGACAGGGCGCCAACTATGGCTACACCTTC
CASSVRQGANYGYTF
>TRBV9|TRBD1|.|TRBJ2-7
TGTGCCAGCAGCCCGGGACAGGGAACCTACGAGCAGTACTTC
CASSPGQGTYEQYF
>TRBV10-3|TRBD2|few|TRBJ2-3
TGTGCCATCAGTATAGCGGGGGGGCACGGAGATACGCAGTATTTT
CAISIAGGHGDTQYF
>TRBV7-9|.|.|TRBJ1-5
TGTGCGGTAGGGGGGGAGGATCAGCCCCAGCATTTT
CAVGGEDQPQHF
>TRBV9|TRBD2|.|TRBJ2-1
TGTGCCAGCAGCGACCGGACTAGCGGGGGAGAGCAGTTCTTC
CASSDRTSGGEQFF
>TRBV9|.|.|TRBJ2-1
TGTGCCAGCAGCGTAGGTTGGGGGCTAAATAGCAATGAGCAGTTCTTC
CASSVGWGLNSNEQFF